This TCR beta chain was captured by sequencing in a study of T cells in women clearing cervical HPV infection. Whole-study context: Case blood drawn at lesion detection; control blood after infection cleared. HLA type stays a possible confounder, typing being limited. Whole-study findings and limits: Repertoire richness, not evenness, was significantly elevated in CIN3+ cases versus controls. Cases carried less TRBV6-7 than controls: approximately 0.1% versus 0.16%.

Profiled with immunoSEQ multiplex PCR; TCRdb holds only in-frame clones, not every one. The sample's table shows 36,000 or so clones. With respect to this clone: Its antigen is not known. The sequenced fragment ends 3 residues before the CDR3 boundary, so the rest is inferred from the germline J gene.

The junction had 12 bases not matched to a gene; V was cut back by 3 bases and J by 5 bases. CDR1 is DFQATT and CDR2 is SNEGSKA in the germline V gene (reference sequence). The CDR3 totals 15 residues. The clonotype was recovered from a woman aged 18 to 75 with a cervical HPV16 infection that either progressed to CIN3+ or cleared (not recorded which). This chain connects TRBV20-1 to TRBJ2-5; TRBD2 matches at 7 bases. Input material: blood buffy coat. CDR3 residues: CSASGGEGAQETQYF. The CDR3 bases that were read are TGCAGTGCTAGTGGGGGGGAGGGTGCGCAGGAGACC.